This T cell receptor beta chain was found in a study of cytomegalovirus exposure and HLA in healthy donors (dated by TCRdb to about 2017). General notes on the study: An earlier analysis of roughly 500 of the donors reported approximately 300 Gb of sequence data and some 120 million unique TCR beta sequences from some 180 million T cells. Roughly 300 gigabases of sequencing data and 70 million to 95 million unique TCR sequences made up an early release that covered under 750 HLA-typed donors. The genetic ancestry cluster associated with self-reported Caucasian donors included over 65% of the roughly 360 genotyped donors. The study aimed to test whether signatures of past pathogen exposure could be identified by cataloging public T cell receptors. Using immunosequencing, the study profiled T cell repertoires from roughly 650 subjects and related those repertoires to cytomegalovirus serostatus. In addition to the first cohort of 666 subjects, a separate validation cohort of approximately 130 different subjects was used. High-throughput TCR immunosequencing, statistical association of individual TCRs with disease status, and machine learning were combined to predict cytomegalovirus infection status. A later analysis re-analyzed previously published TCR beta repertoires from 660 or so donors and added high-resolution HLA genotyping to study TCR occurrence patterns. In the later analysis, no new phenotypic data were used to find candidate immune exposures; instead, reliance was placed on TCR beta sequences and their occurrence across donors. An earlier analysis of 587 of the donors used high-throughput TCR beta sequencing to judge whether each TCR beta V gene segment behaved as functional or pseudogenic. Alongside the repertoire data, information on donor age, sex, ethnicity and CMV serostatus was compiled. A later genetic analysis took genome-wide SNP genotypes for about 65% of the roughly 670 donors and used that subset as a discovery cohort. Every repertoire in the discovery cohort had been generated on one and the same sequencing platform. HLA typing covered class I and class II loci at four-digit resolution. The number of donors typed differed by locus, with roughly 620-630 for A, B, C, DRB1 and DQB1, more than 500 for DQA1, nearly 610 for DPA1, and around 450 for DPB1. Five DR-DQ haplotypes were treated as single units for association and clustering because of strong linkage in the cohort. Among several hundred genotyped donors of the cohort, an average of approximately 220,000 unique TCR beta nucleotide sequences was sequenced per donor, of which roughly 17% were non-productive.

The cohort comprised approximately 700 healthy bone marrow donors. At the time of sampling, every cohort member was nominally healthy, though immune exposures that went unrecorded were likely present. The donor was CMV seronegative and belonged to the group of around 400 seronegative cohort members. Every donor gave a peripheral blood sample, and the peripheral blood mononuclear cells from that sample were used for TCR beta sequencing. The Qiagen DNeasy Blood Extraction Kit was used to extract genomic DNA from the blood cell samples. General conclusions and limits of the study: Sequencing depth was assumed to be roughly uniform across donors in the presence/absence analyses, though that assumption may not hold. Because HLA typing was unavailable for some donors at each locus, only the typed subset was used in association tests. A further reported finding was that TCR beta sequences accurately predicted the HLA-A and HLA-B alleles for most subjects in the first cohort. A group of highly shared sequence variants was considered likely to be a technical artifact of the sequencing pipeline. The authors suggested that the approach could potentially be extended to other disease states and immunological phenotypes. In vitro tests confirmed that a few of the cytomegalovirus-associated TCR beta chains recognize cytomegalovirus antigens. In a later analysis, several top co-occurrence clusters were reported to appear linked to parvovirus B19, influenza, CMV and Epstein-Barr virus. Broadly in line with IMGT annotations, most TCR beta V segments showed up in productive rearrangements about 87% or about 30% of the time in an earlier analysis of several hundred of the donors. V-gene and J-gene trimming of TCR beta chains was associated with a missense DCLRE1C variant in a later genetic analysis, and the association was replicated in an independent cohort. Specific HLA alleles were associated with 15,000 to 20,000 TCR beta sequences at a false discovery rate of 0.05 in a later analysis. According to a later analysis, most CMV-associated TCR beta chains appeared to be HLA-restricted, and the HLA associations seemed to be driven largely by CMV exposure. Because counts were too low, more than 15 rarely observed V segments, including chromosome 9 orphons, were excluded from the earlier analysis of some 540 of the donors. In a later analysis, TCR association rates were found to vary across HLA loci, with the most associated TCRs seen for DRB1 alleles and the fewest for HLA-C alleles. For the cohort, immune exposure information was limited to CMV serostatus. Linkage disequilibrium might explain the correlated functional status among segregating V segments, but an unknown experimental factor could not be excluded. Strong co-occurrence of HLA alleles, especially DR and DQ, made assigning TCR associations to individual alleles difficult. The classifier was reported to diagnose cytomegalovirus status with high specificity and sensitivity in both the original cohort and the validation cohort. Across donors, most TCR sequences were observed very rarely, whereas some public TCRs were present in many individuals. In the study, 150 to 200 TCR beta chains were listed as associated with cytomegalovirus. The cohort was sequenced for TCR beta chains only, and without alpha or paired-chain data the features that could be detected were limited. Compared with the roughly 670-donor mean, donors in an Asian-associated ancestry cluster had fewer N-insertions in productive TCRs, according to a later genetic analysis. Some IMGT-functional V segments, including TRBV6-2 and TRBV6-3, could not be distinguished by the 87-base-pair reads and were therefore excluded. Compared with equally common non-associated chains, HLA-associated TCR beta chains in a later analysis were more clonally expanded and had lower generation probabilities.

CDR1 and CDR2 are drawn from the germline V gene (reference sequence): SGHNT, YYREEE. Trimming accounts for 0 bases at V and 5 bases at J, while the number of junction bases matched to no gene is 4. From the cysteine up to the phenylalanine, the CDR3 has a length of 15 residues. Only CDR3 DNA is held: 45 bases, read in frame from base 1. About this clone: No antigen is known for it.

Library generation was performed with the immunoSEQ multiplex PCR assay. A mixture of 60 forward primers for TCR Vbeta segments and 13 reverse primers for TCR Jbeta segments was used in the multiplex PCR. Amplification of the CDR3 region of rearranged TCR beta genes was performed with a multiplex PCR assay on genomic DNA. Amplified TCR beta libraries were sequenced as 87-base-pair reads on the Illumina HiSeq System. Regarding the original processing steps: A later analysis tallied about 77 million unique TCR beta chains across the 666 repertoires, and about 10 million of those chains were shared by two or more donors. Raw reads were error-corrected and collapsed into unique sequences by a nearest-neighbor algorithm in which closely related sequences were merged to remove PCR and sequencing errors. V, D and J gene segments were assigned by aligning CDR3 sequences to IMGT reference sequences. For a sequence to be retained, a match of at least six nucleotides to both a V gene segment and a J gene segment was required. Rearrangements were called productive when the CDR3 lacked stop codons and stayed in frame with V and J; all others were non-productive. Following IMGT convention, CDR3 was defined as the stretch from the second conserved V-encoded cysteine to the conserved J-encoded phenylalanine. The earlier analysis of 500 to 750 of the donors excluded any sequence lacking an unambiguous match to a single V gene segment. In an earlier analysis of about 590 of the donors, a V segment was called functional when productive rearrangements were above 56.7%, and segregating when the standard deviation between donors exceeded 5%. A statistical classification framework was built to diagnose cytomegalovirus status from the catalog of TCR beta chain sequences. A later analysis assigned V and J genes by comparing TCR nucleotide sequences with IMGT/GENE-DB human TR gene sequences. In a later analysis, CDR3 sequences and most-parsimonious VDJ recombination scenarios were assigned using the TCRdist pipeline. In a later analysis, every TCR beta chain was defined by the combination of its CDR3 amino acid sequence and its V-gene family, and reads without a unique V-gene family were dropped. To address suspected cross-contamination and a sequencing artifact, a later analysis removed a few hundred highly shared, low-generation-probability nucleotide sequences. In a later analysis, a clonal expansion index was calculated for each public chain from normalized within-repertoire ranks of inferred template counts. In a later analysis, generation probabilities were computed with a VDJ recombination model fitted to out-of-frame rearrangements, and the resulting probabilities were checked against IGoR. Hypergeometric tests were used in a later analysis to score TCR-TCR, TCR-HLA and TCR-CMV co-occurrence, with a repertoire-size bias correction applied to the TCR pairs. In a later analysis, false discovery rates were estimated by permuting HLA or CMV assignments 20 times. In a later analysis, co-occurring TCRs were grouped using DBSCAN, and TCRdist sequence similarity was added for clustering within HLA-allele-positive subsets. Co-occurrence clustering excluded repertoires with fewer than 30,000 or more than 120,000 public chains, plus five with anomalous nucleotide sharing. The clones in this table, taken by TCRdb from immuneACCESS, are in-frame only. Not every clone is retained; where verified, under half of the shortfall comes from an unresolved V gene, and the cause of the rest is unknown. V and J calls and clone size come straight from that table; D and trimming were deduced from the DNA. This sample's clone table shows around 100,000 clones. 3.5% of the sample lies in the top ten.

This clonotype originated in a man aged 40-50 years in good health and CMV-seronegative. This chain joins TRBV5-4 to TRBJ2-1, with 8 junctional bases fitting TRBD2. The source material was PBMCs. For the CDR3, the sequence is CASSLGAGVNNEQFF. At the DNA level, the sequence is TGTGCCAGCAGCTTGGGAGCGGGGGTCAACAATGAGCAGTTCTTC.